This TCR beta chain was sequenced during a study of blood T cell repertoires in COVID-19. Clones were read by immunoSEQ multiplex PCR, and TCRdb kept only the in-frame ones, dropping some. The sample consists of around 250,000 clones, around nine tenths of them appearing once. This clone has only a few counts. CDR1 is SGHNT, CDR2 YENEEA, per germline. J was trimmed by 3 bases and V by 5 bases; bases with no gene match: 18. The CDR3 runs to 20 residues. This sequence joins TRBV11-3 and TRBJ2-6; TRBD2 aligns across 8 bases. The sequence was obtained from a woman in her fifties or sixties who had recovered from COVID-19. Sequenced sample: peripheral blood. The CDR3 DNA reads TGTGCCAGCAGCCTAGGGGCCCCCGGGGGGGGAATAAGTGGGGCCAACGTCCTGACTTTC. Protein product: CASSLGAPGGGISGANVLTF.